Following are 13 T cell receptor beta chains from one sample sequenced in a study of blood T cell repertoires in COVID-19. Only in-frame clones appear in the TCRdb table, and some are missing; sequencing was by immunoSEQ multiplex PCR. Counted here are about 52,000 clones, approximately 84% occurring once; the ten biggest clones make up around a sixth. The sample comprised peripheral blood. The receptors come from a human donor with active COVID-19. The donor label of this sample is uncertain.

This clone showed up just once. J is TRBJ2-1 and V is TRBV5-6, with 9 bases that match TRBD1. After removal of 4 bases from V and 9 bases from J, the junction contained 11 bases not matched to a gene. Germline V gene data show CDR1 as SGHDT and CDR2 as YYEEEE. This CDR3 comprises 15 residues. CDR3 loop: CASSGMGQGMGEQFF. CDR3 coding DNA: TGTGCCAGCAGCGGAATGGGACAGGGCATGGGTGAGCAGTTCTTC.

Here the CDR3 DNA reads TGTGCCAGCAGCGTACGGGTGGGGACAGGGGGCAACAATGAGCAGTTCTTC. Its translation is CASSVRVGTGGNNEQFF. The chain uses TRBV9 and TRBJ2-1; the match to TRBD1 covers 12 bases. Trimming cost V 1 base and J 5 bases; bases outside gene matches: 7. The CDR3 spans 17 residues. Germline lookup yields CDR1 SGDLS and CDR2 YYNGEE.

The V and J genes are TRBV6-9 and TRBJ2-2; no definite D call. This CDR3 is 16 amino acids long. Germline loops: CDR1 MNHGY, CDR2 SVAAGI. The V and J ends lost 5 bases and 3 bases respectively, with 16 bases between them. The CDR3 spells CASSPPRRHDTGELFF. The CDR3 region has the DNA TGTGCCAGCAGTCCACCACGAAGACATGACACCGGGGAGCTGTTTTTT.

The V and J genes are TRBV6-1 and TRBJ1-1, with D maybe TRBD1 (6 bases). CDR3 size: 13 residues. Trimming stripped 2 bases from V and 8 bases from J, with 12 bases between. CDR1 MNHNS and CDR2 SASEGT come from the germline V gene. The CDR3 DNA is TGTGCCAGCAGTGAACGTCAGGGGTTAGAAGCTTTCTTT. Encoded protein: CASSERQGLEAFF.

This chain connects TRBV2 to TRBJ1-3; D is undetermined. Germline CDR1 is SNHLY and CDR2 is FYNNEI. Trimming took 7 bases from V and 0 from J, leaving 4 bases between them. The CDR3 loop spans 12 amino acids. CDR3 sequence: CASTYSGNTIYF. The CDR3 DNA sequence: TGTGCCAGCACCTACTCTGGAAACACCATATATTTT. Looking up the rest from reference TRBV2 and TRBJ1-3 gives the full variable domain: EPEVTQTPSHQVTQMGQEVILRCVPISNHLYFYWYRQILGQKVEFLVSFYNNEISEKSEIFDDQFSVERPDGSNFTLKIRSTKLEDSAMYFCASTYSGNTIYFGEGSWLTVV.

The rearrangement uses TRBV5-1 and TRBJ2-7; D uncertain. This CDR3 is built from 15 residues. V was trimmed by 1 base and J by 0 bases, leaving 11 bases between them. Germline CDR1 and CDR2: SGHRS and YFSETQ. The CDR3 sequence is CASSLTVLSSYEQYF. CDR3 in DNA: TGCGCCAGCAGCTTGACGGTTCTGAGCTCCTACGAGCAGTACTTC.

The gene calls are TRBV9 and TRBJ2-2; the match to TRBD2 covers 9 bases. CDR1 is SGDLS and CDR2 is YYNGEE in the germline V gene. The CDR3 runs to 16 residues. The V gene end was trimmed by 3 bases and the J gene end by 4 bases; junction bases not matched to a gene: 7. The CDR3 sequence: CASSAHGAGGTGELFF. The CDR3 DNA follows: TGTGCCAGCAGCGCACACGGAGCGGGGGGCACCGGGGAGCTGTTTTTT.

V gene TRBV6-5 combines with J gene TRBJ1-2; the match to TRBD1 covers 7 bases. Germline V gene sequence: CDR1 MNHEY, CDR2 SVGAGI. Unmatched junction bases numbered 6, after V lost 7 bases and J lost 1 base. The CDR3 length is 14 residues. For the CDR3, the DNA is TGTGCCAGCACCCACAGGGGCAGTAACTATGGCTACACCTTC. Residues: CASTHRGSNYGYTF.

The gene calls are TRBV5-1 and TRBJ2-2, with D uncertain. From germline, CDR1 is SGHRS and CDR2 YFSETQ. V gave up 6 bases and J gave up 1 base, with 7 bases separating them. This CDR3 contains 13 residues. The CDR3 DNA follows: TGCGCCAGCAATTCACAGAACACCGGGGAGCTGTTTTTT. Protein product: CASNSQNTGELFF.

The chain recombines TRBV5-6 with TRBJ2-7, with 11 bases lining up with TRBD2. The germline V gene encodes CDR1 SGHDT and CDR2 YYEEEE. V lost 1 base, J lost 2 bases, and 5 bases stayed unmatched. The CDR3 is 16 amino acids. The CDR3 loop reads CASSLSVSGGAYEQYF. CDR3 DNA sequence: TGTGCCAGCAGCTTGTCGGTTAGCGGGGGGGCCTACGAGCAGTACTTC.

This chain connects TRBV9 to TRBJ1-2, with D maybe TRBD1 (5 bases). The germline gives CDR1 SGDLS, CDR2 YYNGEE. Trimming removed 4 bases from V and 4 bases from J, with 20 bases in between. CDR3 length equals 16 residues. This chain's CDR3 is CASSSLTVEIGYGYTF. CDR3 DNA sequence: TGTGCCAGCAGCTCACTGACAGTCGAGATAGGCTATGGCTACACCTTC.

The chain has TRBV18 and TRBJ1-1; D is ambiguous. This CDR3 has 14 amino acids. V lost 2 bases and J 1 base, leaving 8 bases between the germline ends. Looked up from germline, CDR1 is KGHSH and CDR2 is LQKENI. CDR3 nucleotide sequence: TGTGCCAGCTCACCAACACAGACGAACACTGAAGCTTTCTTT. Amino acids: CASSPTQTNTEAFF.

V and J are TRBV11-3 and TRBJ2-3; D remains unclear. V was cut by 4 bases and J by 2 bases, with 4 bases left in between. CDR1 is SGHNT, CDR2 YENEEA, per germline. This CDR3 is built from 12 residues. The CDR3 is CASSSFTDTQYF. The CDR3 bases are TGTGCCAGCAGCTCCTTCACAGATACGCAGTATTTT.